These 23 T cell receptor beta chains came from one sample sequenced in a study of tumor-infiltrating lymphocytes in primary liver carcinoma. The authors made TCR beta cDNA from roughly 480 ng total RNA with a constant-region primer. Slightly modified ARM-PCR served as the procedure for the TCR beta libraries. These libraries came from three rounds of nested multiplex PCR. TRBV1-TRBV30 forward and Cbeta reverse primers drove the first two approximately 10-cycle rounds. TCRdb reprocessed the multiplex PCR reads with MiXCR, giving one entry per CDR3 protein. The repertoire includes 70,000 to 85,000 distinct CDR3 sequences, 71% of them detected once, and roughly 13% sits in the top ten. Both RNA and DNA were isolated together from roughly 20-30 mg of bulk tissue that had not been sorted. The sequenced sample consisted of liver tumor tissue from sampling region 4. Subset defined: tumor region T4, right-lateral pole. Receptor source: a woman aged 60 to 75 with primary liver carcinoma and hepatitis B virus infection.

With regard to this clonotype: The junction shows a germline mismatch at one end, possibly a read error. The genes are TRBV11-2 and TRBJ2-2; a weak D match, TRBD2 (6 bases). Germline loops: CDR1 SGHAT, CDR2 FQNNGV. This CDR3 contains 13 residues. The CDR3: CAGSLEGTGELFF. CDR3 in DNA: TGTGCCGGCAGCTTAGAAGGGACTGGGGAGCTGTTTTTT.

Worth noting for this clonotype: At one end the junction does not follow the germline gene, possibly because of a read error. This chain uses TRBV12-3 or TRBV12-4 with TRBJ2-2; D is undetermined. This CDR3 comprises 14 residues. DNA for the CDR3: TGTGCCAGCAGCTGCACAGCGAACACCTGGGAGCTGTTTTTT. As protein: CASSCTANTWELFF.

This clonotype was counted at least ten times. The V and J genes are TRBV2 and TRBJ2-5; 12 nucleotides agree with TRBD2. This CDR3 comprises 14 residues. Looked up from germline, CDR1 is SNHLY and CDR2 is FYNNEI. Trimming took 2 bases from V and 5 from J; bases not matched to a gene: 0. CDR3 bases: TGTGCCAGCAGTGAAACTAGCGGGGGGGAGACCCAGTACTTC. As protein: CASSETSGGETQYF.

To note about this clonotype: Because it lacks the conserved phenylalanine or tryptophan at the end, this CDR3 is likely a read error. CDR3 loop: CASRTGLNTEAFL. DNA of the CDR3: TGTGCCAGTAGGACAGGGCTGAACACTGAAGCTTTCTTA. The chain joins TRBV12-3 or TRBV12-4 to TRBJ1-1; 8 bases map to TRBD1. Trimming cost V 9 bases and J 0 bases; bases outside gene matches: 3. CDR3 length: 13 amino acids.

This clonotype is labeled medium-sized. The chain employs TRBV11-2 and TRBJ2-3; tentatively, D is TRBD1 or TRBD2 (6 bases each). V dropped 4 bases and J dropped 4 bases, with 9 bases sitting between them. In germline, CDR1 is SGHAT, CDR2 FQNNGV. The CDR3 extends over 13 amino acids. CDR3 residues: CASSSGAADTQYF. The CDR3 nucleotides are TGTGCCAGCAGCTCGGGGGCAGCAGATACGCAGTATTTT.

About this clonotype: At one boundary the junction diverges from the germline segment, which might be a read error. The rearrangement joins TRBV29-1 to TRBJ2-2, with D tentatively TRBD2 (6 bases). Germline CDR1 reads SQVTM; CDR2 reads ANQGSEA. The CDR3 extends over 14 amino acids. The CDR3 is CSATRLLNTGEVFF. The CDR3 nucleotides are TGCAGCGCAACAAGGCTTCTGAACACCGGGGAGGTGTTTTTT.

In the case of this clonotype: Compared with germline, one end of the junction differs, possibly owing to a read error. This chain connects TRBV6-5 to TRBJ2-3; TRBD1 agrees at 12 bases. CDR3 length: 15 residues. Germline V CDR1 and CDR2: MNHEY, SVGAGI. This CDR3 reads CTSSFGTGGAGTQYF. CDR3 DNA sequence: TGTACCAGCAGTTTTGGGACAGGGGGCGCAGGTACGCAGTATTTT.

This clonotype showed up just a few times. A much larger clone differs from this one at a single base, so this may be a read error. The chain recombines TRBV29-1 with TRBJ2-1, with D possibly TRBD2 on 6 matching bases. This CDR3 contains 16 residues. Germline CDR1 is SQVTM and CDR2 is ANQGSEA. V lost 4 bases to trimming and J lost 5 bases, with 21 bases between them. CDR3 nucleotide sequence: TGCAGCGTTGTTTTGCGGACTGGCGGGGACCACAATGAGCAGTTCTTC. Protein: CSVVLRTGGDHNEQFF.

Concerning this clonotype itself: A read error may produce the germline difference seen at one junction end. The rearrangement joins TRBV6-1 to TRBJ2-1, with D perhaps TRBD2 (6 bases). This CDR3 has 16 amino acids. Germline values: CDR1 MNHNS, CDR2 SASEGT. CDR3 in DNA: TGTACCAGCAGTGAATTTGGGGGGTGCGGCTACAATGAGCAGTTCTTC. It is translated as CTSSEFGGCGYNEQFF.

Comment on this clonotype: Because the CDR3 is missing its conserved closing phenylalanine or tryptophan, this is likely a read error. V gene TRBV6-5 combines with J gene TRBJ1-1, with a tentative D call TRBD1 (6 bases). The V and J ends lost 6 bases and 4 bases respectively, with 18 bases between them. The germline gives CDR1 MNHEY, CDR2 SVGAGI. The CDR3 contains 15 residues. CDR3 region: CASSQWGHMSTEAFS. CDR3 nucleotide sequence: TGTGCCAGCAGCCAATGGGGACATATGAGCACTGAAGCTTTCTCT.

A note on this clonotype: Given the absence of the conserved phenylalanine or tryptophan at the CDR3 end, a read error is likely. The V and J genes are TRBV11-2 and TRBJ1-1; D may be TRBD1 (5 bases). This CDR3 comprises 15 residues. The V and J ends lost 7 bases and 5 bases respectively, with 20 bases between them. CDR1 is SGHAT and CDR2 is FQNNGV in the germline V gene. The CDR3 DNA follows: TGTGCCAGCACCATGACCGTCGGGGGTATGACTGAAGCTTTCCTT. This gives the protein CASTMTVGGMTEAFL.

At least ten counts were recorded for this clonotype. This chain uses TRBV6-5 with TRBJ1-2, with 11 bases fitting TRBD1. Germline assignment: CDR1 MNHEY and CDR2 SVGAGI. This CDR3 is 16 amino acids long. The trim removed 0 bases at V and 6 bases at J, leaving 6 bases unmatched. This chain's CDR3 is CASSYSKGQGGDGYTF. The CDR3, as DNA: TGTGCCAGCAGTTACTCGAAGGGACAGGGGGGCGATGGCTACACCTTC.

V is TRBV29-1 and J is TRBJ2-6; 10 nucleotides line up with TRBD1. The J segment lost 14 bases and the V segment lost 6 bases, leaving 19 bases of the junction unmatched. Germline values: CDR1 SQVTM, CDR2 ANQGSEA. The CDR3 is made up of 16 amino acids. CDR3 loop: CSVRGQGSSGANILTF. The CDR3 DNA follows: TGCAGCGTCCGGGGACAGGGGAGCTCTGGGGCCAATATCCTGACTTTC.

In this sample, this clonotype turned up many times. The V call is TRBV5-4, the J call TRBJ2-5, with D possibly TRBD2 on 5 matching bases. V was trimmed by 0 bases and J by 6 bases, leaving 15 bases between them. The CDR3 contains 15 residues. The germline V gene has CDR1 SGHNT and CDR2 YYREEE (reference sequence). The CDR3 loop is CASSLGEGGVKTQYF. The CDR3 DNA reads as TGTGCCAGCAGCTTGGGTGAGGGCGGAGTAAAGACCCAGTACTTC.

About this clonotype itself: The junction differs from germline at one of its ends, possibly a read error. This sequence joins TRBV11-2 and TRBJ2-1, with 9 bases that match TRBD1. Germline CDR1 and CDR2: SGHAT and FQNNGV. The CDR3 runs 17 residues. CDR3 in DNA: TGCGCCAGCAGCTTAACCCACGGACAGGGGTATGGGGGTGAGCAGTTCTTC. Protein product: CASSLTHGQGYGGEQFF.

The chain combines TRBV12-3 or TRBV12-4 with TRBJ2-3; the D gene is possibly TRBD1 (6 bases). The CDR3 spans 14 residues. Trimming shortened V by 6 bases and J by 8 bases, and 18 bases separated the two germline ends. The CDR3 loop is CASSRDMARITQYF. In nucleotides, the CDR3 is TGTGCCAGCAGCCGGGACATGGCAAGGATTACGCAGTATTTT.

The V gene is TRBV4-1, the J gene TRBJ2-2, with D hard to call. Germline V CDR1 and CDR2: MGHRA, YSYEKL. V dropped 5 bases and J dropped 6 bases, with 10 bases sitting between them. This CDR3 spans 13 amino acids. The CDR3 region is CASSFLPPGELFF. The DNA of the CDR3 is TGCGCCAGCAGCTTCCTCCCACCCGGGGAGCTGTTTTTT.

Concerning this clonotype: One end of the junction is discordant with germline, which a read error may explain. V usage is TRBV5-4 and J usage is TRBJ2-5, with D possibly TRBD1 on 5 matching bases. The germline V gene has CDR1 SGHNT and CDR2 YYREEE (reference sequence). The CDR3 totals 14 residues. CDR3 bases: TGTGCCAGCGGCTTGTACAGGTACCAAGAGACCCAGTACTTC. This sequence encodes CASGLYRYQETQYF.

V usage is TRBV10-3 and J usage is TRBJ2-6, with a weak D call TRBD2 (6 bases). The CDR3 spans 15 residues. Germline-derived CDR1 and CDR2 are ENHRY and SYGVKD. Trimming cost V 7 bases and J 4 bases, with 14 bases left between them. CDR3 sequence: CAINGRRGGANVLTF. The CDR3 bases are TGTGCCATCAATGGACGACGGGGGGGGGCCAACGTCCTGACTTTC.

About this clonotype: A clone one base away is much larger, so this may be a read error. This chain links TRBV28 with TRBJ2-7; 7 bases line up with TRBD1. This CDR3 has 14 amino acids. V gave up 8 bases and J gave up 6 bases; unmatched junction bases: 13. Germline CDR1 is MDHEN and CDR2 is SYDVKM. The CDR3 coding sequence is TGTGCCAGCCTACCCGGGGACAGAGTCTGCGAGCAGTACTTC. Translating gives CASLPGDRVCEQYF.

On this clonotype: Germline is not matched at one junction end, which may reflect a read error. V usage is TRBV7-8 and J usage is TRBJ2-3; 9 bases line up with TRBD1. The DNA matches TRBJ1-5 better at its end, which makes the J call doubtful. CDR1 is SGHVS, CDR2 FQNEAQ, per germline. The CDR3 totals 16 residues. The CDR3 region is CASSLAGTGSTDTQHF. The CDR3 region has the DNA TGTGCCAGTAGCTTAGCAGGGACAGGGAGCACAGATACGCAGCATTTT.

This clonotype showed up many times. The chain joins TRBV7-9 to TRBJ1-3; D is possibly TRBD1 (5 bases). The V end was cut by 5 bases, the J end by 0 bases, with 11 bases between. Germline V gene data show CDR1 as SEHNR and CDR2 as FQNEAQ (reference sequence). The CDR3 runs 15 residues. This CDR3 reads CASSQTANSGNTIYF. CDR3 sequence (DNA): TGTGCCAGCAGCCAGACAGCGAACTCTGGAAACACCATATATTTT.

Remarks on this clonotype: A read error may be the cause here, since a much bigger clone is one base away. V usage is TRBV28 and J usage is TRBJ2-3; 12 bases match TRBD2. The junction had 11 bases not matched to a gene; V was cut back by 6 bases and J by 10 bases. The CDR3 consists of 15 residues. CDR1 is MDHEN, CDR2 SYDVKM, per germline. The CDR3 DNA sequence: TGTGCCAGCAGCGAAACTAGCGGGAGGCCCTATGCGCAGTATTTT. Translated: CASSETSGRPYAQYF.